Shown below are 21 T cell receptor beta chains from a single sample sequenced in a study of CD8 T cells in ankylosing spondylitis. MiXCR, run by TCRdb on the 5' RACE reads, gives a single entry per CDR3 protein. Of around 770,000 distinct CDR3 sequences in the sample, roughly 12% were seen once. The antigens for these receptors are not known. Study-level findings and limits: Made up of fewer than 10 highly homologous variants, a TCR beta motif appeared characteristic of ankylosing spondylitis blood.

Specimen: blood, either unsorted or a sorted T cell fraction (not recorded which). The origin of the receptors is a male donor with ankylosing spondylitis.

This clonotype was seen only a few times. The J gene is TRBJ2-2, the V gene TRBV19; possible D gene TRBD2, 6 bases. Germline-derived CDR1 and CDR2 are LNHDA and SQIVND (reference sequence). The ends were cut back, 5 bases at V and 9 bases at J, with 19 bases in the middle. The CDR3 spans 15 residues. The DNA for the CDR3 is TGTGCCAGTAGTCCCCTGGCTAGCGTCCATCGGGAGCTGTTTTTT. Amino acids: CASSPLASVHRELFF.

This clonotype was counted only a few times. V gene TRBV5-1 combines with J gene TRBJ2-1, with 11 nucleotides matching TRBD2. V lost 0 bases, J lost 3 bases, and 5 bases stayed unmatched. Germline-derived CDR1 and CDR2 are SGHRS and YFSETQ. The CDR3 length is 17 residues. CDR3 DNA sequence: TGCGCCAGCAGCTTGGCGGCTAGCGGGAGGATCTACAATGAGCAGTTCTTC. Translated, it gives CASSLAASGRIYNEQFF.

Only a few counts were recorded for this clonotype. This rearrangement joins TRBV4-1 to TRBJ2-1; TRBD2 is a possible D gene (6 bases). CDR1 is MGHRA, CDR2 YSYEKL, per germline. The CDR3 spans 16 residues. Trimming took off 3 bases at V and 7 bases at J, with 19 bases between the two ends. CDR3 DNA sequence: TGCGCCAGCAGCCAGCTGGGTGGTGGGAGGTCAAATGAGCAGTTCTTC. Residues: CASSQLGGGRSNEQFF.

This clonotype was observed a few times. DNA of the CDR3: TGTGCCAGCATCCACCAGGGGCTAGAGACCCAGTACTTC. Amino acid sequence: CASIHQGLETQYF. V is TRBV5-5 and J is TRBJ2-5; a possible D gene is TRBD1 (6 bases). CDR3 length: 13 residues. From germline, CDR1 is SGHKS and CDR2 YYEKEE (reference sequence). The V and J ends lost 6 bases and 4 bases respectively, with 13 bases between them.

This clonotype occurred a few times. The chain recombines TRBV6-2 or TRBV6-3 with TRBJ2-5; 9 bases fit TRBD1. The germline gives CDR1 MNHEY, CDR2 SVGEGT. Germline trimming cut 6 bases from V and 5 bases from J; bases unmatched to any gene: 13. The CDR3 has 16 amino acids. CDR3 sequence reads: CASRTPGTGNTETQYF. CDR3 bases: TGTGCCAGCAGAACCCCCGGGACAGGGAATACCGAGACCCAGTACTTC.

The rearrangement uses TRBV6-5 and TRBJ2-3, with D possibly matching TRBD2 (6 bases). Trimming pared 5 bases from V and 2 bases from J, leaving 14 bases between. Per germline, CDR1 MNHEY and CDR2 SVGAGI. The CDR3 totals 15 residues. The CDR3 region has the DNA TGTGCCAGCAGTAACTTCGGGACTGCCACAGATACGCAGTATTTT. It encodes CASSNFGTATDTQYF.

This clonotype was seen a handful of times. CDR3 nucleotide sequence: TGTGCCAGCAGCCAGGACAGGGGGCAGTACTATGGCTACACCTTC. Residues: CASSQDRGQYYGYTF. The chain couples TRBV7-9 to TRBJ1-2; 11 bases align to TRBD1. Germline CDR1 SEHNR, CDR2 FQNEAQ (reference sequence). V lost 5 bases, J lost 3 bases, and 5 bases stayed unmatched. CDR3 size: 15 residues.

The CDR3 DNA reads TGCAGTGCTAGAGCGGTTCTCAGAGGAAGCTCCTACGAGCAGTACTTC. As protein: CSARAVLRGSSYEQYF. The rearrangement joins TRBV20-1 to TRBJ2-7; D gene uncertain. The CDR3 loop spans 16 amino acids. The germline V and J ends were trimmed by 1 base and 0 bases, with 16 bases remaining between them. The germline gives CDR1 DFQATT, CDR2 SNEGSKA (reference sequence).

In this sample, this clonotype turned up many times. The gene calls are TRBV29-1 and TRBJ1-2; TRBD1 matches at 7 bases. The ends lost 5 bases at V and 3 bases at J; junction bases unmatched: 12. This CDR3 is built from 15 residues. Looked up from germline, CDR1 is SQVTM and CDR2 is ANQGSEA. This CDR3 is CSVSIGTALYYGYTF. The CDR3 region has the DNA TGCAGCGTTTCGATAGGGACAGCTCTTTACTATGGCTACACCTTC.

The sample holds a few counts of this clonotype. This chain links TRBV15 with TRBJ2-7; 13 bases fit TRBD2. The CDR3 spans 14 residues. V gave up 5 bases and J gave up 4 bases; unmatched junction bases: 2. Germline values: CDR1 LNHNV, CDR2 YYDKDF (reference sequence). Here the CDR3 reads CATSLTSGRYEQYF. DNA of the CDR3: TGTGCCACCAGCCTGACTAGCGGGAGGTACGAGCAGTACTTC.

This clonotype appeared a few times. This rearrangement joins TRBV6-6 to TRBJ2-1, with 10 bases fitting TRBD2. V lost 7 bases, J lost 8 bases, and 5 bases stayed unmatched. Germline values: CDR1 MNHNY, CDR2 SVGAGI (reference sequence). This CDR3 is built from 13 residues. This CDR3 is CASISSGSDEQFF. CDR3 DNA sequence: TGTGCCAGCATATCTAGCGGGAGCGATGAGCAGTTCTTC.

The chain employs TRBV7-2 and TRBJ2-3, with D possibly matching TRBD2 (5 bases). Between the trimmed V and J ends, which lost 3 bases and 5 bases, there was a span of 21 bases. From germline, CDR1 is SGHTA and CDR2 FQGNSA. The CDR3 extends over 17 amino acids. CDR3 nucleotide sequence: TGTGCCAGCAGCTTCCCGTTTGGCGACCCGAGCGGAGATACGCAGTATTTT. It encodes CASSFPFGDPSGDTQYF.

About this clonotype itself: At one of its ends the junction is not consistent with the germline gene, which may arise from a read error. As DNA, the CDR3 is TGTGCCAGCAGTTTAGCGGGGGGGGCCAAGGACCGGCGGGATTTC. This sequence encodes CASSLAGGAKDRRDF. The chain joins TRBV28 to TRBJ1-2; TRBD1 might be the D (6 bases). The CDR3 has 15 amino acids. Germline-derived CDR1 and CDR2 are MDHEN and SYDVKM.

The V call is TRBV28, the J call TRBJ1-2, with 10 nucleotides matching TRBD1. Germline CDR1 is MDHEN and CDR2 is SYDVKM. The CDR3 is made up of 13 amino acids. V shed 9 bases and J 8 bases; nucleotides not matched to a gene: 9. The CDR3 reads CASRDRGRGGYTF. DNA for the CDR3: TGTGCCAGTCGAGACAGGGGGCGTGGCGGCTACACCTTC.

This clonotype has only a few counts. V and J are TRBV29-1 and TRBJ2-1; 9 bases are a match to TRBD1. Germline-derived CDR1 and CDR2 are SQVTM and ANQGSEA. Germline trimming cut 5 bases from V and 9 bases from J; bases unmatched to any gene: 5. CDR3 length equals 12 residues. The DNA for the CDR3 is TGCAGCGTTCACAGGGGGCGGGGTGAGCAGTTCTTC. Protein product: CSVHRGRGEQFF.

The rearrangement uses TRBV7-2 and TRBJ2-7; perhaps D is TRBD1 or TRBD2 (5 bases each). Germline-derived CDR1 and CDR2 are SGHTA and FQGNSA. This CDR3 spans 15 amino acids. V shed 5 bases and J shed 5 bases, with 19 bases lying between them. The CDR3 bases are TGTGCCAGCAGCGTGGTGGGGACCCCCTGGAACGAGCAGTACTTC. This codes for CASSVVGTPWNEQYF. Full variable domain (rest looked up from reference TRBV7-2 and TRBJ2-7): GAGVSQSPSNKVTEKGKDVELRCDPISGHTALYWYRQSLGQGLEFLIYFQGNSAPDKSGLPSDRFSAERTGGSVSTLTIQRTQQEDSAVYLCASSVVGTPWNEQYFGPGTRLTVT.

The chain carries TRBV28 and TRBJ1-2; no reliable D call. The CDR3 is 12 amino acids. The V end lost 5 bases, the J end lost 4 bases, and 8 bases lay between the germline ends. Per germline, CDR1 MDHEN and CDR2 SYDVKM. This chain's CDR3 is CASSRSFYGYTF. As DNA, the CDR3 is TGTGCCAGCAGTAGAAGTTTCTATGGCTACACCTTC.

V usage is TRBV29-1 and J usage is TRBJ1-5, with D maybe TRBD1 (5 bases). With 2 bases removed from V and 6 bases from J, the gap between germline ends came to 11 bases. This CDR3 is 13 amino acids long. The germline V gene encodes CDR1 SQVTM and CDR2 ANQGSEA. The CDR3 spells CSVEQGAGQPQHF. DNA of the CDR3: TGCAGCGTTGAACAGGGTGCTGGTCAGCCCCAGCATTTT.

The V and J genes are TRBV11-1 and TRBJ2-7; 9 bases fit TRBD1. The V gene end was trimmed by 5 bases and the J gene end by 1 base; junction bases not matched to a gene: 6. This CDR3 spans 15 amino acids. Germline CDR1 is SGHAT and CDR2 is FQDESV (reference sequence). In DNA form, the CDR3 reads TGTGCCAGCAGCAGGACAGGGGTTGAATCCTACGAGCAGTACTTC. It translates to CASSRTGVESYEQYF.

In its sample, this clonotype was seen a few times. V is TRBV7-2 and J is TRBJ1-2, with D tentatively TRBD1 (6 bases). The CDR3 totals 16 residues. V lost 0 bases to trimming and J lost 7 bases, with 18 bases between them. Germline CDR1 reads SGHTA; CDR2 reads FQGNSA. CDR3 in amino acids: CASSLARGGSTIGYTF. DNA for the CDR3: TGTGCCAGCAGCTTAGCGCGAGGGGGAAGTACGATTGGCTACACCTTC.

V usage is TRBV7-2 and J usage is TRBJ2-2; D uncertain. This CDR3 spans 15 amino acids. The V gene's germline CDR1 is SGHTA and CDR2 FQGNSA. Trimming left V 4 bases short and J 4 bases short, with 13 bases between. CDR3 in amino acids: CASSYLRSGTGELFF. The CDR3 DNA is TGTGCCAGCAGCTATCTTCGGTCGGGCACCGGGGAGCTGTTTTTT.